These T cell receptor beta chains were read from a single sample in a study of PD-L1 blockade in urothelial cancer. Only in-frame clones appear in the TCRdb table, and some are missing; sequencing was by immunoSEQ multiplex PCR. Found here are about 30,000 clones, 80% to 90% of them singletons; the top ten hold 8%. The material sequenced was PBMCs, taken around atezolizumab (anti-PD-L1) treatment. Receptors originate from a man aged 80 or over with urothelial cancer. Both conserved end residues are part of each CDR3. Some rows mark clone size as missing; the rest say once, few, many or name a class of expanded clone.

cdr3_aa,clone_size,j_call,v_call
CASRDTDTQYF,NA,TRBJ2-3,TRBV6-1
CASSLFGGPTYEQYF,NA,TRBJ2-7,TRBV11-2
CASSPRQGNYGYTF,NA,TRBJ1-2,TRBV28
CASGSGGHYGYTF,NA,TRBJ1-2,TRBV12-5
CASSSGTGRSTDTQYF,once,TRBJ2-3,TRBV13
CASSPGVSATGELFF,NA,TRBJ2-2,TRBV5-1
CASSNQGAGQYF,NA,TRBJ2-7,TRBV6-6
CASTRDILSGNTIYF,NA,TRBJ1-3,TRBV6-1
CASSEGVGGSNQPQHF,NA,TRBJ1-5,TRBV6-1
CASSSWGEGKEGYTF,NA,TRBJ1-2,TRBV28
CASSQDRGWEDEQYF,NA,TRBJ2-7,TRBV14
CSVQGRWNTEAFF,NA,TRBJ1-1,TRBV29-1
CASSEGPGGDTQYF,few,TRBJ2-3,TRBV2
CASSTPERGNEKLFF,NA,TRBJ1-4,TRBV6-1
CASSPRGGSTYGYTF,NA,TRBJ1-2,TRBV5-1
CASSDPNRGNEQYF,NA,TRBJ2-7,TRBV13
CASSYWKGGTATEAFF,few,TRBJ1-1,TRBV7-2